This TCR beta chain was obtained from a study of breast tumors, draining lymph nodes, adjacent tissues. Trimming took 4 bases from V and 1 from J, leaving 11 bases between them. The CDR3 loop spans 14 amino acids. CDR1 SQVTM and CDR2 ANQGSEA come from the germline V gene. Study results and caveats: Findings are consistent with lymph node origin and intratumoral expansion of most tumor T cells. Tumor repertoires ranked between lymph nodes and nontumor tissue in diversity, with V and J gene preferences.

There are many counts of this clonotype. The antigen is unknown. The lymph nodes were axillary draining lymph nodes from breast cancer patients. MiXCR was run by TCRdb on the multiplex PCR reads, yielding one entry per CDR3 protein. This table holds about 130,000 distinct CDR3 sequences, about 20% found once. The receptor was isolated from a female donor with breast cancer. Some clones in this sample may be carry-over from other donors' samples. The rearrangement uses TRBV29-1 and TRBJ2-1; D gene uncertain. The sample was axillary lymph node tissue. This chain's CDR3 is CSVGYLRSYNEQFF. Written as DNA, the CDR3 is TGCAGCGTTGGCTACCTGAGGTCCTACAATGAGCAGTTCTTC.